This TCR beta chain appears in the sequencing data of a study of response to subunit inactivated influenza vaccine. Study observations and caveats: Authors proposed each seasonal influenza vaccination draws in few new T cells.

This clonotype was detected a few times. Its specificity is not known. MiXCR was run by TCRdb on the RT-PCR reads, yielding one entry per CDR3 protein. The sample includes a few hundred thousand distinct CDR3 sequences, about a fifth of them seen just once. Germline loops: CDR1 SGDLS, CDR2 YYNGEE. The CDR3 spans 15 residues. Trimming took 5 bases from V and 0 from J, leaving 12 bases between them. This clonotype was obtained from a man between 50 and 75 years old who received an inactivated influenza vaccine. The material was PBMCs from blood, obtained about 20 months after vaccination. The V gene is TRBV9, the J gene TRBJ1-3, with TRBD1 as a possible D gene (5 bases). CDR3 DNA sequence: TGTGCCAGCAGTGGGGGGACCACCTCTGGAAACACCATATATTTT. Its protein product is CASSGGTTSGNTIYF.